These 16 T cell receptor beta chains share one sample of origin, sequenced in a study of T cell responses to AZD1222 COVID-19 vaccine. The protocol was immunoSEQ multiplex PCR, while the TCRdb copy is restricted to in-frame clones and leaves out a portion. The profile shows approximately 18,000 clones, 80% to 85% of them singletons. The source was peripheral blood, collected 28 days after the second AZD1222 dose. The receptor source for this set is an adult who received the AZD1222 COVID-19 vaccine.

The gene calls are TRBV19 and TRBJ2-7; D ambiguous. Germline-derived CDR1 and CDR2 are LNHDA and SQIVND (reference sequence). Trimming removed 1 base from V and 2 bases from J, with 9 bases in between. The CDR3 length is 14 residues. The CDR3 here is CASSIGYTTYEQYF. Written as DNA, the CDR3 is TGTGCCAGTAGTATAGGGTACACCACCTACGAGCAGTACTTC.

This clone was counted between two and nine times. V is TRBV28 and J is TRBJ2-3; the match to TRBD2 covers 11 bases. The CDR3 is made up of 13 amino acids. Germline CDR1 reads MDHEN; CDR2 reads SYDVKM. Trimming removed 7 bases from V and 6 bases from J; junction bases left unmatched: 3. CDR3 DNA: TGTGCCAGCACTAGCGGGGGGTCGGATACGCAGTATTTT. Translating it yields CASTSGGSDTQYF.

The chain is built from TRBV29-1 and TRBJ1-1; no definite D call. The CDR3 loop spans 13 amino acids. V lost 4 bases to trimming and J lost 4 bases, with 13 bases between them. Germline V gives CDR1 SQVTM, CDR2 ANQGSEA. The chain's CDR3 is CSVVRGESTEAFF. CDR3 nucleotide sequence: TGCAGCGTTGTTCGTGGGGAGAGCACTGAAGCTTTCTTT.

The chain carries TRBV27 and TRBJ2-2; no firm D call. CDR1 is MNHEY, CDR2 SMNVEV, per germline (reference sequence). The CDR3 is 12 residues long. Trimming took 8 bases from V and 9 from J, leaving 13 bases between them. CDR3 coding DNA: TGTGCCAGCGGATACCTAGTCCGGGAGCTGTTTTTT. It translates to CASGYLVRELFF.

This chain's CDR3 is CTSSPRLRGPNTGELFF. In nucleotides, the CDR3 is TGCACCAGCAGCCCACGACTGCGGGGGCCGAACACCGGGGAGCTGTTTTTT. The gene calls are TRBV1 and TRBJ2-2; TRBD2 was called by the table and not checked on the DNA. TRBV1 is designated a pseudogene. The CDR3 runs to 17 residues.

This clone appeared a few times. The chain carries TRBV7-9 and TRBJ1-6; no definite D call. Germline V gives CDR1 SEHNR, CDR2 FQNEAQ (reference sequence). Trimming stripped 3 bases from V and 8 bases from J, with 14 bases between. The CDR3 spans 15 residues. The CDR3 sequence is CASSLSVTPYSPLHF. The CDR3 DNA is TGTGCCAGCAGCTTGTCAGTTACACCGTATTCACCCCTCCACTTT.

This rearrangement joins TRBV19 to TRBJ2-1; 8 bases align to TRBD2. The CDR3 has 15 residues. V dropped 5 bases and J dropped 6; count of bases not matched to a gene: 9. Per germline, CDR1 LNHDA and CDR2 SQIVND (reference sequence). CDR3 amino acids: CASSGDGGAFNEQFF. In DNA form, the CDR3 reads TGTGCCAGTAGTGGAGACGGGGGGGCATTCAATGAGCAGTTCTTC.

J is TRBJ1-2 and V is TRBV7-2; 8 bases line up with TRBD1. The CDR3 is 17 residues long. After removal of 3 bases from V and 1 base from J, the junction contained 10 bases not matched to a gene. CDR1 is SGHTA, CDR2 FQGNSA, per germline. Here the CDR3 reads CASSLYLSGQVNYGYTF. The CDR3 nucleotides are TGTGCCAGCAGCTTGTACCTATCGGGACAGGTTAACTATGGCTACACCTTC.

The rearrangement joins TRBV4-3 to TRBJ2-1; possibly TRBD1 for D (6 bases). Germline V gene sequence: CDR1 LGHNA, CDR2 YSLEER. With 0 bases removed from V and 5 bases from J, the gap between germline ends came to 14 bases. CDR3 size: 16 residues. Here the CDR3 DNA reads TGCGCCAGCAGCCAAGATACTACAGGGATAGACAATGAGCAGTTCTTC. Translation gives CASSQDTTGIDNEQFF.

This chain joins TRBV11-2 and TRBJ1-1; D unclear. The length of the CDR3 is 13 residues. Germline CDR1 reads SGHAT; CDR2 reads FQNNGV. The V gene lost 0 bases and the J gene lost 13 bases, with 15 bases spanning the gap. In DNA, the CDR3 is TGTGCCAGCAGCTTAGACTCAGGCGGAAAGGGTTTCTTT. Translating it yields CASSLDSGGKGFF. Complete variable domain (other parts from reference TRBV11-2 and TRBJ1-1): EAGVAQSPRYKIIEKRQSVAFWCNPISGHATLYWYQQILGQGPKLLIQFQNNGVVDDSQLPKDRFSAERLKGVDSTLKIQPAKLEDSAVYLCASSLDSGGKGFFGQGTRLTVV.

This chain joins TRBV5-5 and TRBJ2-7; D is ambiguous. This CDR3 region has 14 residues. Germline V gives CDR1 SGHKS, CDR2 YYEKEE (reference sequence). V lost 4 bases and J 2 bases, leaving 13 bases between the germline ends. This chain's CDR3 is CASSPGVETYEQYF. The CDR3, as DNA: TGTGCCAGCAGCCCTGGAGTTGAGACCTACGAGCAGTACTTC.

V and J are TRBV6-5 and TRBJ2-7, with 7 bases lining up with TRBD1. V trimming: 2 bases; J trimming: 1 base; junction bases outside the gene matches: 2. The germline V gene encodes CDR1 MNHEY and CDR2 SVGAGI. The CDR3 is 14 residues long. CDR3 DNA: TGTGCCAGCAGTTACCGGGGACAGTCCTACGAGCAGTACTTC. Its translation: CASSYRGQSYEQYF.

A few counts support this clone. The chain uses TRBV4-1 and TRBJ1-5, with 7 bases matching TRBD1. Germline values: CDR1 MGHRA, CDR2 YSYEKL. V was clipped by 5 bases and J by 0 bases; unmatched bases: 10. The CDR3 has 17 residues. DNA for the CDR3: TGCGCCAGCAGCTTCAGCCCGACAGGGTCTAGCAATCAGCCCCAGCATTTT. As protein: CASSFSPTGSSNQPQHF.

This clone was seen just once. This sequence joins TRBV3-1 (or the pseudogene TRBV3-2) and TRBJ2-7; D is undetermined. The CDR3 is 16 amino acids. The V and J ends lost 1 base and 3 bases respectively, with 16 bases between them. The germline V gene encodes CDR1 LGHDT and CDR2 YNNKEL (reference sequence). The DNA for the CDR3 is TGTGCCAGCAGCCAAGGCCCTTGGCGGCGGATCTACGAGCAGTACTTC. It is translated as CASSQGPWRRIYEQYF.

This sequence joins TRBV27 and TRBJ1-2; D is possibly TRBD1 (5 bases). The CDR3 extends over 19 amino acids. Germline V lookup: CDR1 MNHEY, CDR2 SMNVEV (reference sequence). The V end lost 10 bases, the J end lost 6 bases, and 36 bases lay between the germline ends. CDR3: CAIPQTVGTGPSFPHGYTF. The CDR3 bases are TGTGCCATCCCGCAAACTGTCGGAACAGGACCCTCCTTTCCCCATGGCTACACCTTC.

The genes are TRBV11-2 and TRBJ2-5; 7 nucleotides line up with TRBD1. V shed 2 bases and J 5 bases; nucleotides not matched to a gene: 8. Germline CDR1 is SGHAT and CDR2 is FQNNGV. The CDR3 runs to 15 residues. CDR3 in amino acids: CASSLTQGPRETQYF. The CDR3 DNA sequence: TGTGCCAGCAGCTTAACACAGGGGCCTCGGGAGACCCAGTACTTC.